The clone carrying this TCR beta chain turned up a few times. Its antigen is as yet unknown. V dropped 6 bases and J dropped 6 bases, with 21 bases sitting between them. This CDR3 has 16 residues. Germline V gene data show CDR1 as MDHEN and CDR2 as SYDVKM. This entry belongs to a study of T cells after posttransplantation cyclophosphamide. Findings and limits, study-wide: Skin or GI-infiltrating T cells shared few TRB sequences with blood.

Here immunoSEQ multiplex PCR was the method, and the copy in TCRdb shows in-frame clones only, minus some. The sample contains about 36,000 clones, none of them singletons. Source material: PBMCs. This TCR derives from a girl aged 10 to 17 in good health, CMV-negative, and a related stem cell transplant donor. The V call is TRBV28, the J call TRBJ1-5; D possibly corresponds to TRBD1 (6 bases). The CDR3 coding sequence is TGTGCCAGCAGAGGGGCCCTCGGGGGGCCCCCTCAGCCCCAGCATTTT. This translates into CASRGALGGPPQPQHF.